A few counts support the clone carrying this TCR beta chain. Its target is unknown. The entry originates in a study of Graves' ophthalmopathy and Graves' hyperthyroidism. Amplifying from RNA transcripts, the study obtained TCR beta CDR3 regions. RT-PCR was first run with HTBI primers, then multiplex PCR in a second round. One entry per CDR3 protein results from TCRdb running MiXCR on the multiplex PCR reads. The profile shows over a million distinct CDR3 sequences, around a third of them singletons. Study-wide results and limits: Sensitivity of approximately 88% and specificity of about 81% were achieved when a 13-signature model separated ophthalmopathy from stable hyperthyroidism.

The CDR3 sequence is 12 residues long. Trimming removed 6 bases from V and 5 bases from J, with 11 bases in between. CDR1 is MDHEN, CDR2 SYDVKM, per germline. Sequenced sample: peripheral blood or thyroid tissue (not recorded which). The receptor was isolated from an adult man with Graves' hyperthyroidism. The V and J genes are TRBV28 and TRBJ2-7; no clear D gene. CDR3 nucleotide sequence: TGTGCCAGCAGGGGATACGTAGACGAGCAGTACTTC. Its translation: CASRGYVDEQYF.